These 14 T cell receptor beta chains were sequenced from one sample in a study of neurological immune-mediated disorders. TCRdb processed the 5' RACE reads anew with MiXCR; each CDR3 protein has one entry. The sample includes about 30,000 distinct CDR3 sequences, approximately 5.3% of them seen just once. Sequenced sample: CD4+ T cells from blood. The receptors were sampled from a woman aged 45-65 years in good health.

This clonotype appeared many times. The chain couples TRBV5-1 to TRBJ1-2; D gene unclear. CDR3 length: 12 amino acids. Germline CDR1 is SGHRS and CDR2 is YFSETQ. The ends were cut back, 5 bases at V and 1 base at J, with 6 bases in the middle. The CDR3 nucleotides are TGCGCCAGCAGGGTGGATAACTATGGCTACACCTTC. It translates to CASRVDNYGYTF.

This clonotype was counted at least ten times. The rearrangement uses TRBV7-2 and TRBJ1-5; 10 nucleotides match TRBD1. The junction had 2 bases not matched to a gene; V was cut back by 5 bases and J by 4 bases. The CDR3 runs 14 residues. The V gene's germline CDR1 is SGHTA and CDR2 FQGNSA. The CDR3 DNA follows: TGTGCCAGCAGCGGGGACAGGGGTAATCAGCCCCAGCATTTT. Residues: CASSGDRGNQPQHF.

There are many counts of this clonotype. The chain has TRBV29-1 and TRBJ2-3, with a tentative D call TRBD2 (5 bases). Germline V CDR1 and CDR2: SQVTM, ANQGSEA. This CDR3 region has 15 residues. V lost 2 bases and J lost 1, with 13 bases in between. The CDR3 protein is CSVERRAARTDTQYF. The CDR3 DNA reads as TGCAGCGTTGAAAGGCGAGCGGCCCGCACAGATACGCAGTATTTT.

This clonotype was seen at least ten times. CDR3 sequence (DNA): TGTGCCAGCAGCTTAACTGAAGGGGGAAGTGAGCAGTTCTTC. This sequence encodes CASSLTEGGSEQFF. V is TRBV7-3 and J is TRBJ2-1; D is possibly TRBD1 (6 bases). The CDR3 covers 14 residues. Germline V gene sequence: CDR1 SGHTA, CDR2 FQGTGA. The V end lost 0 bases, the J end lost 9 bases, and 12 bases lay between the germline ends.

This clonotype was detected ten times or more. The chain uses TRBV20-1 and TRBJ2-1; D uncertain. Looked up from germline, CDR1 is DFQATT and CDR2 is SNEGSKA (reference sequence). Trimming shortened V by 1 base and J by 5 bases, and 15 bases separated the two germline ends. The CDR3 sequence is 15 residues long. The CDR3 reads CSARVGKITDNEQFF. CDR3 nucleotide sequence: TGCAGTGCTAGAGTTGGCAAAATAACAGACAATGAGCAGTTCTTC.

This clonotype has ten or more counts. This chain links TRBV5-1 with TRBJ2-7, with 11 bases identical to TRBD2. CDR1 and CDR2 (germline): SGHRS, YFSETQ. The CDR3 has 15 residues. V gave up 2 bases and J gave up 4 bases; unmatched junction bases: 5. The CDR3 DNA is TGCGCCAGCAGCTTCTCTAGCGGGGGGAGGTACGAGCAGTACTTC. Its protein product is CASSFSSGGRYEQYF.

This clonotype came up many times. The chain recombines TRBV7-2 with TRBJ2-7; no firm D call. V lost 5 bases, J lost 1 base, and 6 bases lay in between. CDR1 and CDR2 (germline): SGHTA, FQGNSA. The CDR3 is made up of 12 amino acids. The CDR3 loop is CASSLGSYEQYF. In DNA form, the CDR3 reads TGTGCCAGCAGCCTAGGGTCCTACGAGCAGTACTTC.

This clonotype was seen many times. The chain joins TRBV6-2 or TRBV6-3 to TRBJ2-7; D possibly uses TRBD1 or TRBD2 (5 bases each). Trimming shortened V by 8 bases and J by 4 bases, and 18 bases separated the two germline ends. CDR1 and CDR2 (germline): MNHEY, SVGEGT. The CDR3 has 14 residues. DNA for the CDR3: TGTGCCAGCCACCCGACGGGGCCATTGTACGAGCAGTACTTC. As protein: CASHPTGPLYEQYF.

There are many counts of this clonotype. The chain has TRBV2 and TRBJ1-4, with D possibly matching TRBD1 (6 bases). Trimming removed 2 bases at V and 7 bases at J, with 17 bases between. Per the germline V gene, CDR1 is SNHLY and CDR2 is FYNNEI. There are 16 residues in the CDR3. The CDR3 DNA reads as TGTGCCAGCAGTGAACAATTGGGGGACAAACTTGAAAAACTGTTTTTT. It codes for CASSEQLGDKLEKLFF.

This clonotype showed up many times. V and J are TRBV18 and TRBJ1-1, with 9 positions matching TRBD1. This CDR3 has 18 amino acids. CDR1 KGHSH and CDR2 LQKENI come from the germline V gene. V gave up 0 bases and J gave up 5 bases; unmatched junction bases: 13. CDR3 loop: CASSPPTGPTGGGTEAFF. The CDR3 DNA sequence: TGTGCCAGCTCACCACCGACTGGGCCGACAGGGGGAGGAACTGAAGCTTTCTTT.

The table lists this clonotype with many counts. This rearrangement joins TRBV2 to TRBJ1-4; 7 bases are a match to TRBD1. The germline V gene has CDR1 SNHLY and CDR2 FYNNEI. V lost 8 bases to trimming and J lost 8 bases; unmatched junction nucleotides: 11. The CDR3 is 14 residues long. The CDR3 DNA is TGTGCCAGCCGCCGACAGGGCAATCACGAAAAACTGTTTTTT. Encoded protein: CASRRQGNHEKLFF.

This clonotype showed up many times. The rearrangement links TRBV12-3 or TRBV12-4 to TRBJ2-1, with 7 bases identical to TRBD2. CDR3 size: 14 residues. V lost 7 bases to trimming and J lost 7 bases; unmatched junction nucleotides: 10. The CDR3 sequence is CASTPGGGVNEQFF. The CDR3 region has the DNA TGTGCCAGCACCCCTGGGGGGGGAGTTAATGAGCAGTTCTTC.

This clonotype was counted ten times or more. The genes are TRBV10-2 and TRBJ1-6; the match to TRBD1 covers 9 bases. The J segment lost 7 bases and the V segment lost 7 bases, leaving 11 bases of the junction unmatched. The CDR3 totals 16 residues. Germline V gene data show CDR1 as WSHSY and CDR2 as SAAADI. CDR3 sequence reads: CASTTLDRGRNSPLHF. CDR3 bases: TGCGCCAGCACCACACTGGACAGGGGACGCAATTCACCCCTCCACTTT.

This clonotype was found many times. The chain links TRBV7-2 to TRBJ1-1; perhaps TRBD1 as D (5 bases). V was clipped by 3 bases and J by 4 bases, with 21 bases between them. Germline-derived CDR1 and CDR2 are SGHTA and FQGNSA. The CDR3 has 17 amino acids. DNA of the CDR3: TGTGCCAGCAGCTTCTCGGGGGGGACCAGGGTGGGCACTGAAGCTTTCTTT. Translation: CASSFSGGTRVGTEAFF. The entire variable domain, with the rest obtained from reference TRBV7-2 and TRBJ1-1, is as follows: GAGVSQSPSNKVTEKGKDVELRCDPISGHTALYWYRQSLGQGLEFLIYFQGNSAPDKSGLPSDRFSAERTGGSVSTLTIQRTQQEDSAVYLCASSFSGGTRVGTEAFFGQGTRLTVV.